This T cell receptor (beta chain) was profiled in a study of immune evolution from preneoplasia to lung adenocarcinoma. General study results and limits: Normal lung had the highest top T cell clone frequencies.

CDR3 length: 13 amino acids. The germline V gene encodes CDR1 LNHNV and CDR2 YYDKDF (reference sequence). Trimming took 8 bases from V and 4 from J; bases not matched to a gene: 4. Points on this clone: Its antigen is not known.

Only in-frame clones appear in the TCRdb table, and some are missing; sequencing was by immunoSEQ multiplex PCR. The sample yields some 15,000 clones, 65% to 85% seen once. The material sequenced was FFPE minimally invasive lung adenocarcinoma tissue. This sequence originates from a person aged 70 to 80 with lung adenocarcinoma. V is TRBV15 and J is TRBJ1-4, with 7 bases that match TRBD1. CDR3 in amino acids: CATGGQLNEKLFF. The CDR3 coding sequence is TGTGCCACCGGGGGACAGCTTAATGAAAAACTGTTTTTT.